The 24 T cell receptor beta chains presented below share a single source sample, sequenced in a study of blood T cell repertoires in COVID-19. Profiling relied on immunoSEQ multiplex PCR, and the TCRdb table lists in-frame clones only, not all of them. Among roughly 300,000 clones, approximately 88% were seen once, and the ten largest hold roughly 1.5%. The sequencing input was peripheral blood. The receptors originated from a human donor with COVID-19, enrolled during active disease. The donor label of this sample is uncertain.

This clone was counted at least ten times. The chain carries TRBV30 and TRBJ1-1; tentatively, D is TRBD1 (6 bases). Germline values: CDR1 GTSNPN, CDR2 SVGIG (reference sequence). The CDR3 extends over 14 amino acids. V was pared by 4 bases and J by 0 bases, with 12 bases between. The chain's CDR3 is CAWTRGTMNTEAFF. The CDR3 DNA is TGTGCCTGGACGAGGGGGACAATGAACACTGAAGCTTTCTTT.

This rearrangement joins TRBV28 to TRBJ1-2, with 8 bases identical to TRBD1. This CDR3 comprises 14 residues. Trimming cost V 6 bases and J 8 bases; bases outside gene matches: 11. Germline V gene lookup returns CDR1 MDHEN and CDR2 SYDVKM. CDR3 DNA: TGTGCCAGCAGGGGGGATGGACAGGGCAGGGGCTACACCTTC. It codes for CASRGDGQGRGYTF.

The rearrangement links TRBV21-1 to TRBJ1-5; the D call of TRBD1 is as the table states it, not checked on the DNA. TRBV21-1 is shown as a pseudogene. The CDR3 has 15 residues. The CDR3 sequence: CASSNKDNSNQPQHF. Here the CDR3 DNA reads TGTGCCAGCAGCAATAAAGACAATAGCAATCAGCCCCAGCATTTT.

This clone was seen a few times. The rearrangement links TRBV7-2 to TRBJ1-2; the D gene is possibly TRBD1 (6 bases). Per the germline V gene, CDR1 is SGHTA and CDR2 is FQGNSA. Trimming pared 5 bases from V and 4 bases from J, leaving 11 bases between. The CDR3 is 13 residues long. The DNA of the CDR3 is TGTGCCAGCAGCCAGGACAGCCTCTATGGCTACACCTTC. Translating it yields CASSQDSLYGYTF.

The J gene is TRBJ1-3, the V gene TRBV6-5, with D unresolved. The germline V gene has CDR1 MNHEY and CDR2 SVGAGI. The CDR3 runs to 14 residues. V shed 4 bases and J shed 9 bases, with 16 bases lying between them. CDR3 sequence reads: CASSSKAGVGTIYF. CDR3 bases: TGTGCCAGCAGTTCCAAAGCGGGCGTTGGCACCATATATTTT.

J is TRBJ2-5 and V is TRBV3-1 (or the pseudogene TRBV3-2), with D perhaps matching TRBD2 (6 bases). The V and J ends lost 5 bases and 1 base respectively, with 14 bases between them. Germline loops: CDR1 LGHDT, CDR2 YNNKEL (reference sequence). This CDR3 has 15 residues. For the CDR3, the DNA is TGTGCCAGCAGCGGGTCTTTGGGGGGCCAAGAGACCCAGTACTTC. As protein: CASSGSLGGQETQYF.

The chain carries TRBV3-1 (or the pseudogene TRBV3-2) and TRBJ1-2; TRBD1 agrees at 8 bases. The CDR3 runs 13 residues. Unmatched junction bases numbered 4, after V lost 2 bases and J lost 8 bases. Germline assignment: CDR1 LGHDT and CDR2 YNNKEL (reference sequence). Here the CDR3 DNA reads TGTGCCAGCAGCCAACCAGGGGGCGGGGGCTACACCTTC. Translated, it gives CASSQPGGGGYTF.

The V and J genes are TRBV6-4 and TRBJ2-1; TRBD2 matches at 8 bases. Trimming cost V 5 bases and J 7 bases; bases outside gene matches: 10. Per the germline V gene, CDR1 is MRHNA and CDR2 is SNTAGT. CDR3 size: 15 residues. The DNA of the CDR3 is TGTGCCAGCAGTAGACTAGCGACGAGGGGTAATGAGCAGTTCTTC. Protein product: CASSRLATRGNEQFF.

The chain couples TRBV5-4 to TRBJ2-7, with 10 bases lining up with TRBD1. Trimming removed 2 bases from V and 2 bases from J; junction bases left unmatched: 4. Germline CDR1 is SGHNT and CDR2 is YYREEE (reference sequence). The CDR3 consists of 15 residues. CDR3 sequence (DNA): TGTGCCAGCAGCTTCGACAGGGGGCAGACCTACGAGCAGTACTTC. This translates into CASSFDRGQTYEQYF.

The rearrangement joins TRBV28 to TRBJ1-4, with TRBD1 matching 8 bases. The germline V gene encodes CDR1 MDHEN and CDR2 SYDVKM. V trimming: 6 bases; J trimming: 8 bases; junction bases outside the gene matches: 14. The length of the CDR3 is 16 residues. This chain's CDR3 is CASSYLSGTGGEKLFF. The CDR3 DNA sequence: TGTGCCAGCAGCTATCTCTCCGGGACAGGTGGGGAAAAACTGTTTTTT.

The rearrangement uses TRBV6-5 and TRBJ1-3, with a tentative D call TRBD1 (6 bases). V was shortened by 7 bases and J by 3 bases, with 10 bases between the two germline ends. This CDR3 is 13 amino acids long. CDR1 and CDR2 from the germline V gene are MNHEY and SVGAGI. The CDR3 loop is CASNRDIGNTIYF. CDR3 in DNA: TGTGCCAGCAACCGGGACATTGGAAACACCATATATTTT.

The chain joins TRBV28 to TRBJ1-2, with 7 bases fitting TRBD1. The V segment lost 10 bases and the J segment 13 bases; nucleotides outside the gene matches: 24. The germline V gene encodes CDR1 MDHEN and CDR2 SYDVKM. The CDR3 contains 15 residues. The CDR3 DNA follows: TGTGCCACCCATCCCGGGGGACAGATTAAGTTTTCGTCCACCTTC. Protein: CATHPGGQIKFSSTF.

J is TRBJ2-5 and V is TRBV12-3 or TRBV12-4; D perhaps matches TRBD2 (6 bases). V was pared by 11 bases and J by 0 bases, with 13 bases between. This CDR3 has 13 amino acids. The CDR3 reads CAERVADQETQYF. CDR3 DNA: TGTGCCGAGAGAGTAGCGGACCAAGAGACCCAGTACTTC.

This clone has just a few counts. CDR3 nucleotide sequence: TGTGCCAGCAGCTTAGGTGAAGGGGGCTCTGGGGCCAACGTCCTGACTTTC. The encoded protein is CASSLGEGGSGANVLTF. The J gene is TRBJ2-6, the V gene TRBV7-9; D is perhaps TRBD1 (6 bases). Between the trimmed V and J ends, which lost 1 base and 0 bases, there was a span of 10 bases. This CDR3 region has 17 residues. Germline lookup yields CDR1 SEHNR and CDR2 FQNEAQ (reference sequence).

This chain connects TRBV5-1 to TRBJ2-1; 9 bases map to TRBD2. V was pared by 0 bases and J by 5 bases, with 6 bases of the junction left unmatched. Germline V gene sequence: CDR1 SGHRS, CDR2 YFSETQ. The CDR3 extends over 16 amino acids. In DNA form, the CDR3 reads TGCGCCAGCAGCTTGGAGGCTGCGGGAGGGAACAATGAGCAGTTCTTC. Amino acid sequence: CASSLEAAGGNNEQFF.

The CDR3 nucleotides are TGTGCCAGCAGCTTAGGCAGGGGGCAGAGCACAGATACGCAGTATTTT. It codes for CASSLGRGQSTDTQYF. V is TRBV7-6 and J is TRBJ2-3; the match to TRBD1 covers 8 bases. The V segment lost 1 base and the J segment 0 bases; nucleotides outside the gene matches: 3. The CDR3 totals 16 residues. Germline V gene sequence: CDR1 SGHVS, CDR2 FNYEAQ.

The rearrangement uses TRBV7-3 and TRBJ2-3; TRBD2 aligns across 13 bases. This CDR3 is built from 17 residues. Looked up from germline, CDR1 is SGHTA and CDR2 is FQGTGA. J lost 5 bases, V lost 3 bases, and 8 bases had no gene match. The DNA for the CDR3 is TGTGCCAGCAGCTTCGAACGGACTAGCGGGAGTAGAGATACGCAGTATTTT. Translating gives CASSFERTSGSRDTQYF.

The chain is built from TRBV5-1 and TRBJ2-7; 7 bases map to TRBD2. V lost 0 bases, J lost 2 bases, and 8 bases stayed unmatched. CDR1 is SGHRS and CDR2 is YFSETQ in the germline V gene. The CDR3 has 16 amino acids. The CDR3 nucleotides read TGCGCCAGCAGCTTGGCTCCAGGCGGGGGTACCTACGAGCAGTACTTC. The encoded protein is CASSLAPGGGTYEQYF.

J is TRBJ2-7 and V is TRBV7-2; TRBD1 might be the D (6 bases). The CDR3 is made up of 15 amino acids. CDR1 is SGHTA and CDR2 is FQGNSA in the germline V gene. Trimming took off 5 bases at V and 7 bases at J, with 21 bases between the two ends. The CDR3 DNA sequence: TGTGCCAGCAGCCCCATCCTGGGGGCCGGTGGGGAGCAGTACTTC. Translating it yields CASSPILGAGGEQYF.

The chain combines TRBV5-3 with TRBJ2-1; D remains unclear. TRBV5-3 is placed among ORFs of uncertain function. V shed 8 bases and J shed 2 bases, with 11 bases lying between them. The CDR3 consists of 13 residues. The CDR3 region has the DNA TGTGCCAGCAGGCTTATGCCCTACAATGAGCAGTTCTTC. Encoded protein: CASRLMPYNEQFF.

This clone was recorded once. This sequence joins TRBV19 and TRBJ1-5; 8 positions match TRBD1. The ends lost 4 bases at V and 0 bases at J; junction bases unmatched: 14. Germline V lookup: CDR1 LNHDA, CDR2 SQIVND (reference sequence). The CDR3 consists of 19 residues. This chain's CDR3 is CASSTQPGQVGNSNQPQHF. The CDR3 DNA reads as TGTGCCAGTAGTACGCAACCGGGACAGGTGGGAAATAGCAATCAGCCCCAGCATTTT.

With regard to this clone: One end of the junction fails to match germline, which may point to a read error. The V and J genes are TRBV6-1 and TRBJ2-3; 10 nucleotides align to TRBD2. Germline values: CDR1 MNHNS, CDR2 SASEGT. CDR3 length: 16 amino acids. Written as DNA, the CDR3 is TGTGCCAGCAGCGAAGCTAGCGGGAGCAGGTCAGATACGCAGTATTTT. Its protein is CASSEASGSRSDTQYF.

The chain couples TRBV5-4 to TRBJ2-1, with TRBD2 identical over 7 bases. In germline, CDR1 is SGHNT, CDR2 YYREEE (reference sequence). The CDR3 is 15 residues long. V was clipped by 0 bases and J by 3 bases; unmatched bases: 3. CDR3 sequence (DNA): TGTGCCAGCAGCTTGGCTACGGGGGGCTACAATGAGCAGTTCTTC. Translation: CASSLATGGYNEQFF. Based on the CDR3 plus reference TRBV5-4 and TRBJ2-1, the full variable domain is ETGVTQSPTHLIKTRGQQVTLRCSSQSGHNTVSWYQQALGQGPQFIFQYYREEENGRGNFPPRFSGLQFPNYSSELNVNALELDDSALYLCASSLATGGYNEQFFGPGTRLTVL.

The rearrangement joins TRBV7-2 to TRBJ1-6; D gene uncertain. V gave up 4 bases and J gave up 9 bases, with 13 bases separating them. The CDR3 sequence is 14 residues long. From germline, CDR1 is SGHTA and CDR2 FQGNSA. The CDR3: CASSSGGYGSPLHF. For the CDR3, the DNA is TGTGCCAGCAGCTCGGGAGGTTACGGTTCACCCCTCCACTTT.